This TCR beta chain was found in a study of T-cell reconstitution after alpha-beta-depleted transplantation in children. Regarding the study as a whole: Alpha-beta T cells present about two months after transplant were reported to originate from several hundred expanded graft clones. Several patients had high TCRbeta diversity at day 60; it came from surviving recipient T cells and thymic progenitors. Diversity and T-cell counts at one year after transplant derived mostly from new T cells.

Unique molecular identifiers were incorporated into the prepared TCRbeta library. TCRdb fed the PCR reads into MiXCR, producing one record per CDR3 protein. Of approximately 500,000 distinct CDR3 sequences listed, about 11% are singletons. As regards this clonotype: Its antigen is unknown.

This sequence was found in a child aged 2 to 10 with inherited bone marrow failure, due to receive a stem cell transplant. The specimen comprised PBMCs, sampled before TCRalphabeta/CD19-depleted stem cell transplant.

The CDR3 DNA sequence: TGTGCCAGTAGTATTAGGACTAGCGGCATTCAAGAGACCCAGTACTTC. Its protein product is CASSIRTSGIQETQYF. The rearrangement links TRBV19 to TRBJ2-5; 10 bases line up with TRBD2. V shed 3 bases and J 2 bases; nucleotides not matched to a gene: 6. This CDR3 contains 16 residues. Germline assignment: CDR1 LNHDA and CDR2 SQIVND (reference sequence).